This passage covers 29 T cell receptor beta chains from one sample sequenced in a study of T-cell memory formation after mild COVID-19. Each CDR3 protein gets one entry after TCRdb re-called the 5' RACE reads with MiXCR. The sample gives about half a million distinct CDR3 sequences, roughly 18% of which show up once; approximately 13% is in the top ten. Sequenced material: PBMCs or a T cell subset sorted from them (not recorded which). These TCRs come from an adult woman who had mild COVID-19 (a few samples of this study predate the infection). Cell type and time point are not known.

The chain employs TRBV12-3 or TRBV12-4 and TRBJ2-3; D is perhaps TRBD2 (6 bases). The CDR3 extends over 15 amino acids. Trimming took off 5 bases at V and 1 base at J, with 13 bases between the two ends. The CDR3, as DNA: TGTGCCAGCAGTATAGACCAGCGGGGCACAGATACGCAGTATTTT. It encodes CASSIDQRGTDTQYF.

This clonotype was picked up a small number of times. This chain joins TRBV9 and TRBJ2-3; 9 nucleotides agree with TRBD2. This CDR3 comprises 19 residues. J gave up 6 bases and V 2 bases, and 19 bases lay outside the gene matches. CDR1 is SGDLS, CDR2 YYNGEE, per germline. In DNA form, the CDR3 reads TGTGCCAGCAGCGTTCTTGCAGCGGGGGGCTCCGGAGTATTCGATACGCAGTATTTT. It encodes CASSVLAAGGSGVFDTQYF. The full variable domain, rest sourced from reference TRBV9 and TRBJ2-3, is DSGVTQTPKHLITATGQRVTLRCSPRSGDLSVYWYQQSLDQGLQFLIQYYNGEERAKGNILERFSAQQFPDLHSELNLSSLELGDSALYFCASSVLAAGGSGVFDTQYFGPGTRLTVL.

The chain is built from TRBV9 and TRBJ2-1, with 9 bases that match TRBD2. From germline, CDR1 is SGDLS and CDR2 YYNGEE. CDR3 length equals 16 residues. V shed 0 bases and J 6 bases; nucleotides not matched to a gene: 7. DNA for the CDR3: TGTGCCAGCAGCGTAGTTAACGCGGGGGGGCCCAATGAGCAGTTCTTC. Residues: CASSVVNAGGPNEQFF.

The rearrangement uses TRBV20-1 and TRBJ2-1, with TRBD1 matching over 7 bases. The V gene end was trimmed by 1 base and the J gene end by 4 bases; junction bases not matched to a gene: 1. CDR3 length: 13 residues. Per germline, CDR1 DFQATT and CDR2 SNEGSKA (reference sequence). CDR3 in amino acids: CSARATGYNEQFF. The CDR3 DNA sequence: TGCAGTGCTAGAGCGACAGGGTACAATGAGCAGTTCTTC.

This clonotype turned up a few times. The chain carries TRBV5-8 and TRBJ2-3, with D unresolved. The V and J ends lost 0 bases and 2 bases respectively, with 10 bases between them. Germline CDR1 SGHTS, CDR2 YDEGEE. The CDR3 covers 15 residues. CDR3 nucleotide sequence: TGTGCCAGCAGCTTGGCTCCGGTGCCCACAGATACGCAGTATTTT. Protein product: CASSLAPVPTDTQYF. Full variable domain (remainder filled in from reference TRBV5-8 and TRBJ2-3): EAGVTQSPTHLIKTRGQQATLRCSPISGHTSVYWYQQALGLGLQFLLWYDEGEERNRGNFPPRFSGRQFPNYSSELNVNALELEDSALYLCASSLAPVPTDTQYFGPGTRLTVL.

This clonotype was detected only a few times. The chain has TRBV7-7 and TRBJ2-3; 10 nucleotides line up with TRBD2. V lost 3 bases to trimming and J lost 6 bases; unmatched junction nucleotides: 9. This CDR3 contains 16 residues. Germline CDR1 SSHAT, CDR2 FNYEAQ (reference sequence). CDR3 protein: CASSFSSGGSGDTQYF. CDR3 bases: TGTGCCAGCAGCTTTTCTAGCGGGGGATCTGGGGATACGCAGTATTTT.

The J gene is TRBJ2-3, the V gene TRBV7-8; 7 bases line up with TRBD1. The CDR3 has 17 residues. The V gene's germline CDR1 is SGHVS and CDR2 FQNEAQ. V dropped 3 bases and J dropped 2; count of bases not matched to a gene: 11. CDR3 nucleotides: TGTGCCAGCAGCTTGCCCGGGACAGTCCCAACCACAGATACGCAGTATTTT. The encoded protein is CASSLPGTVPTTDTQYF.

This clonotype was detected a few times. The CDR3 DNA reads TGCAGTGCTAGAGAACCCGCCTACGCGGTAGCTTTCTTT. Translated, it gives CSAREPAYAVAFF. V usage is TRBV20-1 and J usage is TRBJ1-1; D is ambiguous. CDR1 is DFQATT, CDR2 SNEGSKA, per germline (reference sequence). CDR3 length: 13 residues. Trimming left V 0 bases short and J 10 bases short, with 15 bases between.

This chain connects TRBV5-1 to TRBJ2-7; the D gene could be TRBD1 or TRBD2 (6 bases each). The V end was cut by 3 bases, the J end by 0 bases, with 10 bases between. The CDR3 consists of 14 residues. CDR1 is SGHRS, CDR2 YFSETQ, per germline. CDR3 sequence (DNA): TGCGCCAGCAGCTCGCGGGACACCTCCTACGAGCAGTACTTC. Translation gives CASSSRDTSYEQYF. Complete variable domain (other parts from reference TRBV5-1 and TRBJ2-7): KAGVTQTPRYLIKTRGQQVTLSCSPISGHRSVSWYQQTPGQGLQFLFEYFSETQRNKGNFPGRFSGRQFSNSRSEMNVSTLELGDSALYLCASSSRDTSYEQYFGPGTRLTVT.

This clonotype was counted a few times. The chain joins TRBV9 to TRBJ2-7, with 12 positions matching TRBD2. J lost 6 bases, V lost 0 bases, and 1 base had no gene match. The CDR3 has 14 residues. Germline lookup yields CDR1 SGDLS and CDR2 YYNGEE. The CDR3 DNA sequence: TGTGCCAGCAGCGTAGCTAGCGGGAGGGGCGAGCAGTACTTC. Encoded protein: CASSVASGRGEQYF.

This clonotype appeared a few times. The rearrangement uses TRBV4-3 and TRBJ2-7, with a possible D match to TRBD1 (6 bases). The germline V and J ends were trimmed by 0 bases and 0 bases, with 9 bases remaining between them. Germline CDR1 LGHNA, CDR2 YSLEER. There are 15 residues in the CDR3. The CDR3, as DNA: TGCGCCAGCAGCCAAGATGTAGGGGGCTCCTACGAGCAGTACTTC. This encodes CASSQDVGGSYEQYF.

The chain has TRBV12-3 or TRBV12-4 and TRBJ2-5; no clear D. The CDR3 contains 14 residues. With 8 bases removed from V and 2 bases from J, the gap between germline ends came to 15 bases. CDR3 nucleotide sequence: TGTGCCAGCGCACTCCGTGGGTCTCAAGAGACCCAGTACTTC. Translating it yields CASALRGSQETQYF.

The chain carries TRBV12-5 and TRBJ1-1; D possibly corresponds to TRBD1 (6 bases). The CDR3 consists of 12 residues. V was shortened by 5 bases and J by 10 bases, with 14 bases between the two germline ends. Germline CDR1 reads LGHNT; CDR2 reads FRNRAP. The CDR3 reads CASGPDVGAAFF. CDR3 sequence (DNA): TGTGCTAGTGGTCCAGACGTGGGGGCAGCTTTCTTT.

This clonotype was picked up a small number of times. The rearrangement uses TRBV6-6 and TRBJ2-7, with D tentatively TRBD1 (6 bases). The CDR3 is 14 residues long. Germline V gives CDR1 MNHNY, CDR2 SVGAGI (reference sequence). The V end lost 2 bases, the J end lost 5 bases, and 13 bases lay between the germline ends. The CDR3 is CASSYRLGADEQYF. DNA of the CDR3: TGTGCCAGCAGTTACCGGCTGGGGGCGGACGAGCAGTACTTC.

This clonotype was recorded a few times. The chain employs TRBV4-1 and TRBJ2-3; D not certain. Trimming left V 5 bases short and J 2 bases short, with 14 bases between. This CDR3 contains 15 residues. Germline values: CDR1 MGHRA, CDR2 YSYEKL. The CDR3 spells CASSSLGEATDTQYF. The DNA for the CDR3 is TGCGCCAGCAGCTCGCTCGGCGAGGCCACAGATACGCAGTATTTT.

The chain carries TRBV20-1 and TRBJ2-7; 11 bases agree with TRBD2. The CDR3 spans 15 residues. J lost 5 bases, V lost 5 bases, and 11 bases had no gene match. Per germline, CDR1 DFQATT and CDR2 SNEGSKA (reference sequence). This chain's CDR3 is CSAQHSSGRYDEQYF. The DNA of the CDR3 is TGCAGTGCTCAACATTCTAGCGGGAGGTACGACGAGCAGTACTTC.

The V gene is TRBV4-3, the J gene TRBJ2-3; 11 bases map to TRBD1. J gave up 6 bases and V 5 bases, and 10 bases lay outside the gene matches. This CDR3 is built from 16 residues. Germline V gene data show CDR1 as LGHNA and CDR2 as YSLEER. This CDR3 reads CASSYGTGGRGDTQYF. Written as DNA, the CDR3 is TGCGCCAGCAGCTACGGGACAGGGGGGAGAGGGGATACGCAGTATTTT.

This clonotype came up a few times. The V and J genes are TRBV7-6 and TRBJ2-1; 11 nucleotides line up with TRBD2. The CDR3 totals 15 residues. J lost 5 bases, V lost 2 bases, and 2 bases had no gene match. The germline gives CDR1 SGHVS, CDR2 FNYEAQ. The CDR3 here is CASSLLGLADNEQFF. The CDR3 bases are TGTGCCAGCAGCTTACTGGGACTAGCGGACAATGAGCAGTTCTTC.

The chain joins TRBV5-8 to TRBJ1-1; D ambiguous. The CDR3 contains 16 residues. The V and J ends lost 0 bases and 0 bases respectively, with 12 bases between them. Germline V CDR1 and CDR2: SGHTS, YDEGEE. The CDR3 DNA sequence: TGTGCCAGCAGCTTGGTGCGAAAACTGATGAACACTGAAGCTTTCTTT. This codes for CASSLVRKLMNTEAFF.

This clonotype was recorded many times. This chain connects TRBV6-5 to TRBJ2-1; TRBD2 might be the D (5 bases). V shed 4 bases and J shed 7 bases, with 11 bases lying between them. Per germline, CDR1 MNHEY and CDR2 SVGAGI. This CDR3 contains 13 residues. The chain's CDR3 is CASSLEPGNEQFF. In nucleotides, the CDR3 is TGTGCCAGCAGTTTGGAACCGGGGAATGAGCAGTTCTTC.

This clonotype was counted a few times. CDR3 protein: CASSDLDEQYF. Here the CDR3 DNA reads TGTGCCAGCAGTGACCTCGACGAGCAGTACTTC. The chain links TRBV6-2 or TRBV6-3 to TRBJ2-7; no clear D gene. The germline V gene has CDR1 MNHEY and CDR2 SVGEGT. Trimming pared 5 bases from V and 5 bases from J, leaving 7 bases between. This CDR3 is built from 11 residues.

This chain joins TRBV9 and TRBJ2-3, with 10 bases matching TRBD2. The CDR3 totals 14 residues. The trim removed 1 base at V and 8 bases at J, leaving 4 bases unmatched. Germline V lookup: CDR1 SGDLS, CDR2 YYNGEE. This CDR3 is CASSVLAGVGTQYF. In nucleotides, the CDR3 is TGTGCCAGCAGCGTACTAGCGGGAGTTGGTACGCAGTATTTT.

This clonotype was counted between two and nine times. The chain employs TRBV20-1 and TRBJ2-7, with 10 bases matching TRBD1. Unmatched junction bases numbered 7, after V lost 6 bases and J lost 5 bases. CDR1 is DFQATT and CDR2 is SNEGSKA in the germline V gene (reference sequence). The CDR3 is 13 residues long. CDR3 DNA sequence: TGCAGTGCCCACAGGACAGGGGGACACGAGCAGTACTTC. Translated, it gives CSAHRTGGHEQYF.

The J gene is TRBJ1-6, the V gene TRBV12-3 or TRBV12-4; maybe TRBD1 (5 bases). The ends were cut back, 6 bases at V and 8 bases at J, with 14 bases in the middle. CDR3 length: 14 amino acids. The CDR3 loop is CASRRRDGDSPLHF. The CDR3 nucleotides read TGTGCCAGCAGACGTCGGGACGGGGATTCACCCCTCCACTTT.

This clonotype was found many times. This chain links TRBV7-6 with TRBJ2-3; 10 bases line up with TRBD1. The junction had 4 bases not matched to a gene; V was cut back by 4 bases and J by 6 bases. The CDR3 runs 14 residues. Germline loops: CDR1 SGHVS, CDR2 FNYEAQ. The CDR3 nucleotides read TGTGCCAGCAGCTCGACAGGGGGCCAGGATACGCAGTATTTT. Translated, it gives CASSSTGGQDTQYF. Supplemented by reference TRBV7-6 and TRBJ2-3, the full variable domain reads GAGVSQSPRYKVTKRGQDVALRCDPISGHVSLYWYRQALGQGPEFLTYFNYEAQQDKSGLPNDRFSAERPEGSISTLTIQRTEQRDSAMYRCASSSTGGQDTQYFGPGTRLTVL.

This clonotype was picked up a small number of times. The chain joins TRBV5-1 to TRBJ2-7; no reliable D call. The CDR3 loop spans 15 amino acids. The germline V gene encodes CDR1 SGHRS and CDR2 YFSETQ. V was trimmed by 0 bases and J by 0 bases, leaving 10 bases between them. CDR3 sequence reads: CASSLDPGSSYEQYF. The CDR3 nucleotides read TGCGCCAGCAGCTTGGATCCAGGTAGCTCCTACGAGCAGTACTTC.

This clonotype came up a few times. The chain uses TRBV12-3 or TRBV12-4 and TRBJ1-2; no definite D call. Trimming stripped 2 bases from V and 3 bases from J, with 7 bases between. The length of the CDR3 is 13 residues. The DNA for the CDR3 is TGTGCCAGCAGTTTATATGCAGACTATGGCTACACCTTC. Its protein product is CASSLYADYGYTF.

The rearrangement links TRBV12-3 or TRBV12-4 to TRBJ1-2, with D uncertain. V was trimmed by 5 bases and J by 5 bases, leaving 18 bases between them. The CDR3 consists of 15 residues. The CDR3 DNA reads TGTGCCAGCAGTCCTGCGACAAGTCGAGGGTATGGCTACACCTTC. Translated: CASSPATSRGYGYTF.

The table lists this clonotype with a few counts. V usage is TRBV5-1 and J usage is TRBJ1-1; TRBD1 is a possible D gene (6 bases). This CDR3 has 15 amino acids. Deletions cut 0 bases from V and 6 bases from J, with 15 bases between. Germline CDR1 and CDR2: SGHRS and YFSETQ. The CDR3 protein is CASSLERGTAPEAFF. In DNA form, the CDR3 reads TGCGCCAGCAGCTTGGAGAGGGGGACGGCCCCTGAAGCTTTCTTT.